This entry describes one T cell receptor (beta chain). The antigen is not known. The PCR had 60 Vbeta and 13 Jbeta primers. Some clones are missing from TCRdb's copy, which holds only in-frame ones; the method was immunoSEQ multiplex PCR. Of some 160,000 clones listed, more than 70% are singletons. This record belongs to a study of cytomegalovirus exposure and HLA in healthy donors. Study-wide findings and caveats: Per a prior analysis, the majority of TCR beta V segments were productive roughly 90% or roughly 30% of the time. In a later analysis, donors in an Asian-associated ancestry cluster reportedly had fewer N-insertions in productive TCRs than the cohort mean.

Between the trimmed V and J ends, which lost 5 bases and 1 base, there was a span of 5 bases. From germline, CDR1 is MNHEY and CDR2 SMNVEV (reference sequence). There are 12 residues in the CDR3. The chain uses TRBV27 and TRBJ1-1; no firm D call. The sequencing input was PBMCs. The TCR sequence derives from a middle-aged woman in good health and CMV-seronegative. The CDR3 is CASSKQNTEAFF. The DNA for the CDR3 is TGTGCCAGCAGTAAACAGAACACTGAAGCTTTCTTT.